This T cell receptor beta chain was obtained from a study of T cell repertoires in cytomegalovirus infection. Notes on the study in general: Clonotypes of TCR beta that were HLA-C-restricted and CMV-specific dominated the ex vivo response. The cumulative frequency of public TCR beta families identified carriers of CMV plus the relevant HLA.

Germline V gives CDR1 SQVTM, CDR2 ANQGSEA. The junction had 2 bases not matched to a gene; V was cut back by 4 bases and J by 0 bases. This CDR3 is 13 amino acids long. Concerning this clonotype itself: Its antigen is unknown.

One entry per CDR3 protein, called by TCRdb with MiXCR from the reads. The table lists 450,000 to 600,000 distinct CDR3 sequences, 11% of them singletons. The TCR sequence derives from a human donor in good health (CMV status not recorded). Some clones in this sample may be carry-over from other donors' samples. Sequencing was done on a sample of PBMCs. This chain connects TRBV29-1 to TRBJ1-1; TRBD1 aligns across 7 bases. The CDR3 is CSVADRVNTEAFF. CDR3 sequence (DNA): TGCAGCGTTGCCGACAGGGTGAACACTGAAGCTTTCTTT. Based on the CDR3 plus reference TRBV29-1 and TRBJ1-1, the full variable domain is SAVISQKPSRDICQRGTSLTIQCQVDSQVTMMFWYRQQPGQSLTLIATANQGSEATYESGFVIDKFPISRPNLTFSTLTVSNMSPEDSSIYLCSVADRVNTEAFFGQGTRLTVV.